At least ten counts were recorded for the clone carrying this T cell receptor (delta chain). The entry originates in a study of gamma-delta T cells after stem cell transplantation. Germline V lookup: CDR1 TSWWSYY, CDR2 QGS. Trimming at V came to 2 bases and at J to 7 bases, leaving 21 bases not matched to a gene. The CDR3 totals 20 residues. TCRdb reanalysed the RT-PCR reads via CATT. The sample has just over 15,000 delta-chain clones, 9.4% seen once. The sample taken for sequencing was gamma-delta T cells. The rearrangement links TRDV1 to TRDJ1, with 11 bases matching TRDD3. The source of this sequence is a human donor. It is not recorded whose cells these are; they may come from a transplant donor. The CDR3 protein is CALGETAFPTLWGIRGKLIF. The CDR3 DNA reads TGTGCTCTTGGGGAAACGGCCTTTCCTACCCTTTGGGGGATACGGGGTAAACTCATCTTT.